This T cell receptor (beta chain) was captured by sequencing in a study of blood T cell repertoires in COVID-19 (TCRdb year 2020). In terms of the full investigation: The collaborator samples originated in the United States, Italy and Spain and spanned the acute and convalescent phases of COVID-19. The repertoires were released in a freely available public database meant as a resource for research on the immune response to SARS-CoV-2. The dataset comprised deeply sampled blood TCRbeta repertoires from subjects exposed to, actively infected with, or recovered from COVID-19. The samples were drawn from two sources: the first 160 participants of the ongoing ImmuneRACE study, and 1,000 to 1,500 subjects contributed by 6 global collaborators. Sample metadata almost always included a de-identified subject ID, COVID-19 status, age in years and sex. The prospective study material was composed of cDNA or gDNA derived from T cells, B-cell-depleted T cells, or PBMCs. HLA class I and class II types, where available, came from metadata supplied by the sample provider rather than from assay-based typing.

The CDR3 measures 14 amino acids from cysteine to phenylalanine. The sequence is cut down to CDR3 DNA, 42 bases in frame from base 1. The germline ends are 13 bases apart after V is trimmed by 4 bases and J by 3 bases. CDR1 and CDR2 are drawn from the germline V gene: SGHDT, YYEEEE. TCRbeta CDR3 regions were amplified from genomic DNA using the immunoSEQ Assay, a bias-controlled multiplex PCR. From the authors' description of their analysis: The number of nucleated cells in each sample was estimated from the amplification of reference gene primers within the assay. To quantify the absolute abundance of each unique TCRbeta CDR3 rearrangement, sequence reads were collapsed and filtered. For each sample, productive Simpson clonality was calculated as the square root of Simpson's diversity index across productive rearrangements. Sourced from immuneACCESS, this table was stored by TCRdb with only in-frame sequences that have V and J called. A share of the clones is absent; for the studies checked, an unresolved V gene accounts for under half, and the remainder has no known explanation. The V and J calls and clone size are taken from that table; D and trimming were inferred from the DNA. Here the sample has about 250,000 clones; more than 70% occur a single time. Of the sample, around 6.3% falls within the top ten clones.

One collaborating source in Seattle enrolled patients during active infection and followed them longitudinally through the course of disease. The collaborating institutions used their own protocols to collect whole blood in K2EDTA tubes. For TCRbeta analysis, collaborator samples were shipped as frozen whole blood, as isolated PBMCs, or as DNA extracted from either sample type. On the study overall, not on this receptor specifically: The amount of clinical and demographic metadata varied by source and participant and was provided uncurated.

A word on this clone: Which antigen it targets is not known. Base qualities are missing; no much larger clone stands one base away.

The sequence derives from a woman in her twenties or thirties with COVID-19, enrolled during active disease. The sample taken for sequencing was peripheral blood. The sequence is built from TRBV5-6 and TRBJ1-1; the D gene assignment is ambiguous. The sequenced DNA is TGTGCCAGCAGCAACACTCAACGGGACACTGAAGCTTTCTTT. Its protein is CASSNTQRDTEAFF.